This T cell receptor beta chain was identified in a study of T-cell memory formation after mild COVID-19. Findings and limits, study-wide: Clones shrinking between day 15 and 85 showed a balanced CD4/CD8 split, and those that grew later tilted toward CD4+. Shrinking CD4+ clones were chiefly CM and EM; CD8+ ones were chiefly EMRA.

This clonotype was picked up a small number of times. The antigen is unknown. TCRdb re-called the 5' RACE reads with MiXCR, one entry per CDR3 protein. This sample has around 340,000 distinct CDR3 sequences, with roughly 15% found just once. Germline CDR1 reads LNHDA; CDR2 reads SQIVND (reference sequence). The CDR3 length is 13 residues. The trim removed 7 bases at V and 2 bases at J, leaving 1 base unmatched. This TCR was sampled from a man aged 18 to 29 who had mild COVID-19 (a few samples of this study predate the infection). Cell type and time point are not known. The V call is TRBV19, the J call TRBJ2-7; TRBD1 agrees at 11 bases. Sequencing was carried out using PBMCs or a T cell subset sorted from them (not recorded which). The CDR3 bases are TGTGCCAGTATGGGACAGGGGGCCTACGAGCAGTACTTC. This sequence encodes CASMGQGAYEQYF. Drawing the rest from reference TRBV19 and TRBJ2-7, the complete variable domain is DGGITQSPKYLFRKEGQNVTLSCEQNLNHDAMYWYRQDPGQGLRLIYYSQIVNDFQKGDIAEGYSVSREKKESFPLTVTSAQKNPTAFYLCASMGQGAYEQYFGPGTRLTVT.